The clone carrying this TCR beta chain was counted once. What it binds is unknown. This sample is part of a study of blood T cells in healthy people across ages. Study-level findings and limits: It was held that the diversity estimates obtained from one million T cells were underestimates. Getting older went along with TCR beta diversity per million T cells dropping roughly linearly.

Every donor provided around 9.3 milliliters of peripheral blood. A minimum of 5 micrograms of total RNA was extracted per sample. The authors ran a second PCR of 7 to 11 cycles using a sample-barcoded 5' primer and a J-beta primer mix. MiXCR was run by TCRdb on the 5' RACE reads, yielding one entry per CDR3 protein. The data hold 700,000 to 950,000 distinct CDR3 sequences, with more than 40% observed a single time. The receptor was derived from a woman between 55 and 75 years old in good health. The sample was blood.

The CDR3 DNA follows: TGCAGTCAGTCCCTGGCGGCGCGAGGGGATACGCAGTATTTT. Translated, it gives CSQSLAARGDTQYF. The V gene is TRBV20-1, the J gene TRBJ2-3, with TRBD2 as a possible D gene (5 bases). There are 14 residues in the CDR3. Germline CDR1 is DFQATT and CDR2 is SNEGSKA (reference sequence). The ends were cut back, 8 bases at V and 6 bases at J, with 21 bases in the middle.